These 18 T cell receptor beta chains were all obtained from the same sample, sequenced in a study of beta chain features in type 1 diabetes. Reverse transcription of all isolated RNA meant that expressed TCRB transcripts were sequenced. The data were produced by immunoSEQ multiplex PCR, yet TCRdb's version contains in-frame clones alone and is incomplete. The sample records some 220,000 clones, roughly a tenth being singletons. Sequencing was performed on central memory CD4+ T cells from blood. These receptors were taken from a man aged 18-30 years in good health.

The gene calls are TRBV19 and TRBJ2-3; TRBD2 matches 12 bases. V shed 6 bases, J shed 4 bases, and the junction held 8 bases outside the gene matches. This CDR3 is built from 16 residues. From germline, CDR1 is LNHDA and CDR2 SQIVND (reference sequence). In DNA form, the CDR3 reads TGTGCCAGTAGCCTTCTAGCGGGAGGGATCTCAGATACGCAGTATTTT. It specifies CASSLLAGGISDTQYF.

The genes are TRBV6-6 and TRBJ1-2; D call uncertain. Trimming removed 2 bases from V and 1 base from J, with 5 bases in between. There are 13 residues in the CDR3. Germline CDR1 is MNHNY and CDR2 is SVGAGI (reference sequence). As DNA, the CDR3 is TGTGCCAGCAGTTACGAGAGTAACTATGGCTACACCTTC. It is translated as CASSYESNYGYTF.

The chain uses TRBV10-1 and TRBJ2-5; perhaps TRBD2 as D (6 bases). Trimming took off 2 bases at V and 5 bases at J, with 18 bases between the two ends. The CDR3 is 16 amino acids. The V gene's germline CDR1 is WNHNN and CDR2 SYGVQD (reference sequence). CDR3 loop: CASSERGTAPMETQYF. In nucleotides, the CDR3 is TGCGCCAGCAGTGAGCGGGGGACGGCCCCAATGGAGACCCAGTACTTC.

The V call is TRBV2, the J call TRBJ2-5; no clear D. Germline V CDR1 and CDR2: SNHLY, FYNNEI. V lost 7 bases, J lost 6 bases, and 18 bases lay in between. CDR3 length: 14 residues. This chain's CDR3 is CASKIDHSRQTQYF. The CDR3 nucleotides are TGTGCCAGCAAGATAGACCATAGCCGGCAGACCCAGTACTTC. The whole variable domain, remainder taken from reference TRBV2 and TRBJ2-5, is EPEVTQTPSHQVTQMGQEVILRCVPISNHLYFYWYRQILGQKVEFLVSFYNNEISEKSEIFDDQFSVERPDGSNFTLKIRSTKLEDSAMYFCASKIDHSRQTQYFGPGTRLLVL.

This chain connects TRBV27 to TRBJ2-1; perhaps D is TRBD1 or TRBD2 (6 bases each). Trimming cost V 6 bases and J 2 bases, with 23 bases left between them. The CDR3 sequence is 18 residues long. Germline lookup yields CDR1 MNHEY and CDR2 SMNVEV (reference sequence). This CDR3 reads CASRRSGAPSLAYNEQFF. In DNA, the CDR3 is TGTGCCAGCAGGCGGTCGGGGGCTCCCTCCTTAGCCTACAATGAGCAGTTCTTC.

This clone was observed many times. Written as DNA, the CDR3 is TGTGCCAGCAGCTTATGGCAGGGAGGAGCCTACAATGAGCAGTTCTTC. This gives the protein CASSLWQGGAYNEQFF. This rearrangement joins TRBV7-9 to TRBJ2-1; a possible D gene is TRBD2 (6 bases). CDR3 length equals 16 residues. From germline, CDR1 is SEHNR and CDR2 FQNEAQ (reference sequence). V lost 2 bases and J lost 2, with 13 bases in between.

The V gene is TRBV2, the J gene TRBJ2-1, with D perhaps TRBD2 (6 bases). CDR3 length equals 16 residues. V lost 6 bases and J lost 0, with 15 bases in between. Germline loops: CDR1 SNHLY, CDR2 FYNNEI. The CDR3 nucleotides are TGTGCCAGCAGAAAAGAGGGCGGGGCCTCCTACAATGAGCAGTTCTTC. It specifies CASRKEGGASYNEQFF.

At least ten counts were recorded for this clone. The CDR3 region is CATSRGLDNEQFF. The CDR3 region has the DNA TGTGCCACCAGCAGAGGACTAGACAATGAGCAGTTCTTC. V and J are TRBV15 and TRBJ2-1; weak D call: TRBD2 (6 bases). V was trimmed by 1 base and J by 5 bases, leaving 6 bases between them. This CDR3 has 13 amino acids. Per the germline V gene, CDR1 is LNHNV and CDR2 is YYDKDF (reference sequence). The complete variable domain, with remaining parts taken from reference TRBV15 and TRBJ2-1, reads DAMVIQNPRYQVTQFGKPVTLSCSQTLNHNVMYWYQQKSSQAPKLLFHYYDKDFNNEADTPDNFQSRRPNTSFCFLDIRSPGLGDTAMYLCATSRGLDNEQFFGPGTRLTVL.

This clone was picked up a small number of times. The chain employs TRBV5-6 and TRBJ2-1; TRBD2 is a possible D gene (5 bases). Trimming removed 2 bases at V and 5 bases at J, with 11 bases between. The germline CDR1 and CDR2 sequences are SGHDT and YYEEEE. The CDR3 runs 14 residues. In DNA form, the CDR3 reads TGTGCCAGCAGCTTAAGGGAGATCGACAATGAGCAGTTCTTC. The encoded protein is CASSLREIDNEQFF.

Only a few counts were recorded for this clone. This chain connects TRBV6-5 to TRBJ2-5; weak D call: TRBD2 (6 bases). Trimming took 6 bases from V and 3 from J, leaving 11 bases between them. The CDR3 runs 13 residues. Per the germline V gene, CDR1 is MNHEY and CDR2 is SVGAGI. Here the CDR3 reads CASRREREETQYF. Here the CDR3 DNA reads TGTGCCAGCAGGCGGGAACGGGAAGAGACCCAGTACTTC.

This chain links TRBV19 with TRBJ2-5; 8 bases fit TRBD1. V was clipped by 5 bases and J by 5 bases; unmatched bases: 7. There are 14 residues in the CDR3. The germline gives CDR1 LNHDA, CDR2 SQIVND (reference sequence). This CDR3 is CASSLDRGGETQYF. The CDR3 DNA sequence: TGTGCCAGTAGTCTCGACAGGGGCGGGGAGACCCAGTACTTC. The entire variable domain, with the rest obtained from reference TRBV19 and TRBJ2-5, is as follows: DGGITQSPKYLFRKEGQNVTLSCEQNLNHDAMYWYRQDPGQGLRLIYYSQIVNDFQKGDIAEGYSVSREKKESFPLTVTSAQKNPTAFYLCASSLDRGGETQYFGPGTRLLVL.

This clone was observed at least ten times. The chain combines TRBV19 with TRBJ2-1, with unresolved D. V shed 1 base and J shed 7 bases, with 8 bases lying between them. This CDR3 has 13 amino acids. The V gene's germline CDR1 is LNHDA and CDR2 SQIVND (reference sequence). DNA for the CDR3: TGTGCCAGTAGTATAGCGAATAGGAATGAGCAGTTCTTC. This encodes CASSIANRNEQFF. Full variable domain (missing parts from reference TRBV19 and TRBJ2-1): DGGITQSPKYLFRKEGQNVTLSCEQNLNHDAMYWYRQDPGQGLRLIYYSQIVNDFQKGDIAEGYSVSREKKESFPLTVTSAQKNPTAFYLCASSIANRNEQFFGPGTRLTVL.

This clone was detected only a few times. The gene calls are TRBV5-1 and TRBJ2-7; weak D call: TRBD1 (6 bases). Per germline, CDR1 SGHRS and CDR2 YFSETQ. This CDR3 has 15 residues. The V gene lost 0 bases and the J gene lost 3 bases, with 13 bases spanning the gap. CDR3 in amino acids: CASSLAGHSFYEQYF. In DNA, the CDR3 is TGCGCCAGCAGCTTGGCGGGACACAGCTTCTACGAGCAGTACTTC.

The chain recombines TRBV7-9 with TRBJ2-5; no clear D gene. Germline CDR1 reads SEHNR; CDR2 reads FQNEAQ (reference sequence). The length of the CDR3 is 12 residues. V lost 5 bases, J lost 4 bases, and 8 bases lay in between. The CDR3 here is CASSRAAETQYF. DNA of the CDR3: TGTGCCAGCAGCCGGGCAGCAGAGACCCAGTACTTC.

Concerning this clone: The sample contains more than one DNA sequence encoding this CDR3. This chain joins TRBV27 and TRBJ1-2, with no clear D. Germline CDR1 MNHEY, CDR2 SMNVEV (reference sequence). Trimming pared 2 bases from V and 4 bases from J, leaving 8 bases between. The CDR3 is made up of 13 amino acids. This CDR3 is CASSLNPGYGYTF. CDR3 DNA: TGTGCCAGCAGTTTAAATCCGGGCTATGGCTACACCTTC.

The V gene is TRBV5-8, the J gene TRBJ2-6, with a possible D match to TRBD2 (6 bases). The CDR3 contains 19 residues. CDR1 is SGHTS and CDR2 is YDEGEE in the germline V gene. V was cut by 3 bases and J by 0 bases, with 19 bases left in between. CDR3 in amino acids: CASSSAGKKGGSGANVLTF. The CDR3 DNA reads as TGTGCCAGCAGCTCGGCGGGCAAAAAGGGAGGCTCTGGGGCCAACGTCCTGACTTTC.

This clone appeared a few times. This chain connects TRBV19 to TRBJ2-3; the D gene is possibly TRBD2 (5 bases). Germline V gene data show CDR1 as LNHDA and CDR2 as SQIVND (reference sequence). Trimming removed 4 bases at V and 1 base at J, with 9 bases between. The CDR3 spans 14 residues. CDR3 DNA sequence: TGTGCCAGTAGTACTAGCTTTGGCACAGATACGCAGTATTTT. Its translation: CASSTSFGTDTQYF.

Written as DNA, the CDR3 is TGTGCCAGCACCAAAGGCCCGCCGGGCAATCAGCCCCAGCATTTT. This encodes CASTKGPPGNQPQHF. V gene TRBV2 combines with J gene TRBJ1-5; D is undetermined. The CDR3 loop spans 15 amino acids. Germline CDR1 SNHLY, CDR2 FYNNEI. Trimming shortened V by 7 bases and J by 2 bases, and 15 bases separated the two germline ends. Full variable domain (rest looked up from reference TRBV2 and TRBJ1-5): EPEVTQTPSHQVTQMGQEVILRCVPISNHLYFYWYRQILGQKVEFLVSFYNNEISEKSEIFDDQFSVERPDGSNFTLKIRSTKLEDSAMYFCASTKGPPGNQPQHFGDGTRLSIL.